This TCR beta chain was recovered during a study of neurological immune-mediated disorders (dated by TCRdb to between 2017 and 2020). Regarding the research as a whole: Among the approximately 34 multiple sclerosis patients, relapsing-remitting MS was present in some 30 and secondary progressive MS was present in 3. Using UMI-based sequencing, the study compared peripheral blood TCR-beta repertoires from patients with HTLV-I-associated myelopathy (HAM/TSP), patients with multiple sclerosis, and healthy controls. Alongside PBMC samples, the set of 106 TCR-beta libraries contained longitudinal samples, technical triplicates, and paired CD4+ and CD8+ T-cell subsets that had been sorted. The cohort was made up of approximately 71 subjects, consisting of some 15 HAM/TSP patients, 35 or so multiple sclerosis patients and around 20 healthy controls.

cDNA synthesis used template-switch 5'RACE with a primer carrying a 10-nucleotide random unique molecular identifier tagging each TCR transcript. Each sequencing run produced over 170 million TCR-beta sequences covering 15-18 subjects. Total RNA was extracted with the RNeasy kit. TCR-beta VDJ regions were amplified with primers for the TCR constant region and the 5'RACE anchor, using the KAPA Real-time Library Amplification kit. Sample indexes and Illumina adaptors were added in a first PCR, and a second PCR then increased library yield. The roughly 650 bp TCR product was size-selected on a 2% E-gel SizeSelection system after Ampure bead purification. Before pooling, libraries had their quality checked on a Bioanalyzer, their concentration measured with Qubit, and their quantity determined with the Kapa Library Quantification kit. An Illumina HiSeq 2500 sequenced the libraries paired-end 2 x 150 bp. To increase sequence diversity, roughly 24-32% phiX was spiked into each library pool. On the study's bioinformatics: Quality-filtered reads were processed with the UMI-based MiGEC pipeline, and over 80% of raw TCR sequences were removed by the MiGEC pipeline during error correction. VDJ genes were aligned to IMGT germline references, and each clonotype was defined by a unique CDR3 amino acid sequence together with V-J genes. Clonal expansion, Shannon diversity and CDR3 relatedness (CalcPairwiseDistances, ClusterSamples) were evaluated with VDJtools, and phylogenetic trees were built with CLCbio workbench. Using coefficient-of-variation modelling across technical triplicates, the study counted a clone as expanded if it had at least 8 unique UMIs. The raw public data were reprocessed by TCRdb itself: fastp quality trimming at Q25, MiXCR clonotype calling, in-frame beta chains only. Here each entry gathers all rows of one CDR3 protein and keeps the most common genes and DNA. In this record, the V and J calls reflect TCRdb's handling and not the investigators' own analysis. This sample lists tens of thousands of distinct CDR3 sequences; 3% to 4% were detected once. Of the sample, roughly 2% falls within the top ten clones.

Spanning cysteine to phenylalanine, the CDR3 consists of 12 amino acids. Only the CDR3 region is kept as DNA, spanning 36 bases read in frame from base 1. Trimming removed 3 bases from V and 6 bases from J, leaving 8 bases between the germline ends. This clonotype was counted at least ten times. This clone's antigen is unknown. It has no much larger one-base neighbor in the sample; base qualities were not kept. On the study overall, not on this receptor specifically: In phylogenetic analysis, the repertoires of 18 of 34 MS patients grouped into a cluster of related CDR3 sequences, which suggests a possible signature at the repertoire level. TCR clonal expansion was highest in HAM/TSP patients and lowest in MS patients, with MS patients falling below even healthy controls. Across subjects, expanded clones never shared an identical CDR3 amino acid sequence, which suggests that the TCR-beta repertoires in every group were private. The MS cluster showed no association with clinical or MRI features, and the authors stated that larger cohorts are needed.

TCR libraries for sorted subsets were made from 950,000 to 1,000,000 sorted CD4+ or CD8+ T cells. The multiple sclerosis patients were enrolled in a US clinical protocol that evaluated disease progression with magnetic resonance imaging. Peripheral blood was subjected to Ficoll-Hypaque density gradient centrifugation to isolate PBMCs, which were then cryopreserved in liquid nitrogen. Paired sorted CD4+ and CD8+ subsets came from healthy controls, HAM/TSP patients and MS patients. The clonotype was recovered from a woman aged 40 to 49 with multiple sclerosis. The V gene is TRBV12-3 or TRBV12-4 and the J gene is TRBJ1-1; no D segment can be confidently identified. Sequencing was done on a sample of CD4+ T cells from blood. The CDR3 amino acid sequence is: CASSLQGSEAFF. The DNA sequence reads TGTGCCAGCAGTTTGCAAGGGTCTGAAGCTTTCTTT.